Shown below are 29 T cell receptor beta chains from a single sample sequenced in a study of T-cell memory formation after mild COVID-19. TCRdb re-called the 5' RACE reads with MiXCR, one entry per CDR3 protein. The data contain 150,000 or so distinct CDR3 sequences, 11% of them singletons. The sequenced sample consisted of PBMCs or a T cell subset sorted from them (not recorded which). Receptors were obtained from a man aged 18 to 30 who had mild COVID-19 (a few samples of this study predate the infection). Cell type and time point are not known.

V usage is TRBV12-3 or TRBV12-4 and J usage is TRBJ2-7, with D possibly being TRBD2 (6 bases). V lost 6 bases to trimming and J lost 3 bases, with 12 bases between them. This CDR3 has 13 amino acids. DNA of the CDR3: TGTGCCAGCAGCACCGGAGGGCTCTACGAGCAGTACTTC. Its translation is CASSTGGLYEQYF.

This chain uses TRBV3-1 with TRBJ1-1, with TRBD1 matching over 11 bases. Germline CDR1 is LGHDT and CDR2 is YNNKEL (reference sequence). Trimming took 4 bases from V and 0 from J; bases not matched to a gene: 4. The CDR3 runs to 16 residues. The CDR3 sequence is CASSLGTGGLNTEAFF. In nucleotides, the CDR3 is TGTGCCAGCAGCCTTGGGACAGGGGGTTTGAACACTGAAGCTTTCTTT.

This chain joins TRBV28 and TRBJ2-1; 10 positions agree with TRBD1. Germline CDR1 and CDR2: MDHEN and SYDVKM. This CDR3 has 16 amino acids. V shed 6 bases, J shed 2 bases, and the junction held 7 bases outside the gene matches. In DNA form, the CDR3 reads TGTGCCAGCAGACCTGGACAGGGGGGCCCCTACAATGAGCAGTTCTTC. This sequence encodes CASRPGQGGPYNEQFF.

This clonotype was found a few times. The rearrangement joins TRBV29-1 to TRBJ1-2, with unresolved D. The CDR3 runs 12 residues. V lost 5 bases to trimming and J lost 2 bases, with 9 bases between them. Germline V gene lookup returns CDR1 SQVTM and CDR2 ANQGSEA. The CDR3 nucleotides read TGCAGCGTTACTAAAGGAAACTATGGCTACACCTTC. Its translation is CSVTKGNYGYTF.

This clonotype was detected a few times. This chain connects TRBV2 to TRBJ2-3; TRBD2 aligns across 7 bases. CDR3 length equals 14 residues. J lost 4 bases, V lost 5 bases, and 6 bases had no gene match. CDR1 and CDR2 from the germline V gene are SNHLY and FYNNEI. CDR3 nucleotide sequence: TGTGCCAGCAGTCGCAACCTAGCGGCAGATACGCAGTATTTT. It encodes CASSRNLAADTQYF.

CDR3 nucleotide sequence: TGTGCCAGCAGCTCGGGACTAGCTACTGAGCAGTTCTTC. This translates into CASSSGLATEQFF. The chain combines TRBV11-2 with TRBJ2-1; 9 nucleotides match TRBD2. Per the germline V gene, CDR1 is SGHAT and CDR2 is FQNNGV. The CDR3 length is 13 residues. Trimming took 4 bases from V and 9 from J; bases not matched to a gene: 4.

V gene TRBV30 combines with J gene TRBJ2-7, with D perhaps matching TRBD1 (6 bases). The CDR3 loop spans 16 amino acids. CDR1 is GTSNPN and CDR2 is SVGIG in the germline V gene (reference sequence). The V gene lost 0 bases and the J gene lost 3 bases, with 18 bases spanning the gap. The CDR3: CAWSVPNTRTVYEQYV. DNA for the CDR3: TGTGCCTGGAGTGTACCTAATACCCGGACAGTCTACGAGCAGTACGTC.

This sequence joins TRBV28 and TRBJ1-2; a possible D gene is TRBD1 (5 bases). With 8 bases removed from V and 5 bases from J, the gap between germline ends came to 18 bases. CDR3 length: 14 residues. The germline CDR1 and CDR2 sequences are MDHEN and SYDVKM. This CDR3 is CASGSGKTFYGYTF. DNA for the CDR3: TGTGCCAGCGGCTCAGGGAAGACTTTTTATGGCTACACCTTC.

The chain links TRBV28 to TRBJ2-1, with a possible D match to TRBD1 (6 bases). The V gene's germline CDR1 is MDHEN and CDR2 SYDVKM. V lost 5 bases and J 4 bases, leaving 15 bases between the germline ends. The CDR3 runs to 15 residues. CDR3 sequence: CASSGTQGTYNEQFF. The CDR3 nucleotides read TGTGCCAGCAGTGGGACCCAGGGGACGTACAATGAGCAGTTCTTC.

The chain links TRBV20-1 to TRBJ2-2, with D perhaps assigned TRBD1 or TRBD2 (5 bases each). Germline CDR1 DFQATT, CDR2 SNEGSKA (reference sequence). The V gene lost 7 bases and the J gene lost 5 bases, with 17 bases spanning the gap. The CDR3 spans 14 residues. The CDR3 bases are TGCAGTGTTCAGGGCATTGGGGGAACCGGGGAGCTGTTTTTT. Its protein is CSVQGIGGTGELFF.

Regarding this clonotype: Relative to the germline gene, one junction end is altered; a read error may explain this. The chain joins TRBV15 to TRBJ2-2, with unresolved D. The germline V gene encodes CDR1 LNHNV and CDR2 YYDKDF (reference sequence). CDR3 length: 13 residues. The CDR3 sequence is CATRRDLGRELFF. CDR3 in DNA: TGTGCCACCAGAAGAGATCTGGGTAGGGAGCTGTTTTTT.

The chain joins TRBV7-6 to TRBJ2-7; no clear D. Germline V gene data show CDR1 as SGHVS and CDR2 as FNYEAQ. V lost 6 bases to trimming and J lost 0 bases, with 9 bases between them. The CDR3 consists of 13 residues. This CDR3 reads CASRPASSYEQYF. CDR3 nucleotide sequence: TGTGCCAGCAGGCCCGCTAGCTCCTACGAGCAGTACTTC.

Ten or more counts support this clonotype. The chain carries TRBV6-5 and TRBJ2-4; no definite D call. Trimming removed 2 bases from V and 0 bases from J, with 8 bases in between. CDR3 length: 15 residues. CDR1 and CDR2 (germline): MNHEY, SVGAGI. The CDR3 region has the DNA TGTGCCAGCAGTTACCGACCACTAGCCAAAAACATTCAGTACTTC. This encodes CASSYRPLAKNIQYF.

This clonotype has a count of ten or more. This rearrangement joins TRBV20-1 to TRBJ2-7; D not resolved. The CDR3 is made up of 14 amino acids. Trimming took off 3 bases at V and 7 bases at J, with 19 bases between the two ends. Germline values: CDR1 DFQATT, CDR2 SNEGSKA (reference sequence). The DNA of the CDR3 is TGCAGTGCTAGTAGGACCCAGACGACCGGGGAGCAGTACTTC. It is translated as CSASRTQTTGEQYF.

The rearrangement joins TRBV10-3 to TRBJ2-2; D may be TRBD1 (5 bases). The CDR3 sequence is 17 residues long. Germline loops: CDR1 ENHRY, CDR2 SYGVKD. Trimming stripped 0 bases from V and 6 bases from J, with 17 bases between. The CDR3 loop reads CAISESSQGTGAGELFF. The CDR3 nucleotides read TGTGCCATCAGTGAGTCGAGTCAGGGAACAGGCGCCGGGGAGCTGTTTTTT.

The chain links TRBV7-3 to TRBJ2-3; 12 bases are a match to TRBD2. CDR1 and CDR2 from the germline V gene are SGHTA and FQGTGA. V was clipped by 5 bases and J by 1 base; unmatched bases: 7. The CDR3 runs 17 residues. CDR3: CASSPGLAGRGTDTQYF. CDR3 bases: TGTGCCAGCAGCCCAGGACTAGCGGGACGGGGCACAGATACGCAGTATTTT.

As DNA, the CDR3 is TGTGCCAGCAGCTCAACAGGGGCGGCAACTAATGAAAAACTGTTTTTT. Residues: CASSSTGAATNEKLFF. This sequence joins TRBV11-2 and TRBJ1-4; 7 bases match TRBD1. This CDR3 is built from 16 residues. The V and J ends lost 4 bases and 0 bases, in that order; junction bases with no gene match: 5. Germline values: CDR1 SGHAT, CDR2 FQNNGV. Supplemented by reference TRBV11-2 and TRBJ1-4, the full variable domain reads EAGVAQSPRYKIIEKRQSVAFWCNPISGHATLYWYQQILGQGPKLLIQFQNNGVVDDSQLPKDRFSAERLKGVDSTLKIQPAKLEDSAVYLCASSSTGAATNEKLFFGSGTQLSVL.

This clonotype has just a few counts. This chain links TRBV12-5 with TRBJ2-7; 10 bases are shared with TRBD2. V was pared by 6 bases and J by 3 bases, with 5 bases of the junction left unmatched. The CDR3 covers 14 residues. Per germline, CDR1 LGHNT and CDR2 FRNRAP. The CDR3 bases are TGTGCTAGTGGCCGTAGCGGGGGGCTCTACGAGCAGTACTTC. This encodes CASGRSGGLYEQYF.

There are a few counts of this clonotype. The rearrangement uses TRBV28 and TRBJ2-7, with D possibly called TRBD1 or TRBD2 (5 bases each). Germline loops: CDR1 MDHEN, CDR2 SYDVKM. The CDR3 loop spans 13 amino acids. The V and J ends lost 7 bases and 2 bases respectively, with 12 bases between them. DNA for the CDR3: TGTGCCAGCACTGGGGGAAGCGCCTACGAGCAGTACGTC. Amino acid sequence: CASTGGSAYEQYV.

This clonotype came up many times. The chain joins TRBV4-3 to TRBJ1-2; D ambiguous. Germline loops: CDR1 LGHNA, CDR2 YSLEER. The CDR3 contains 15 residues. Trimming removed 0 bases at V and 4 bases at J, with 12 bases between. The CDR3 coding sequence is TGCGCCAGCAGCCAAGACCCGCCTTTTATCTATGGCTACACCTTC. The encoded protein is CASSQDPPFIYGYTF.

The V and J genes are TRBV4-2 and TRBJ2-3; possible D gene TRBD2, 6 bases. Trimming removed 0 bases from V and 3 bases from J, with 10 bases in between. Per germline, CDR1 LGHNA and CDR2 YNFKEQ. This CDR3 region has 15 residues. The CDR3 coding sequence is TGTGCCAGCAGCCAAGATATTGCGGGGACAGATACGCAGTATTTT. Translated, it gives CASSQDIAGTDTQYF.

The chain links TRBV12-3 or TRBV12-4 to TRBJ1-2, with 7 bases identical to TRBD1. CDR3 length: 13 residues. V was pared by 6 bases and J by 6 bases, with 7 bases of the junction left unmatched. The DNA of the CDR3 is TGTGCCAGCAGCCTGACAGGGATTCATGGCTACACCTTC. Its protein product is CASSLTGIHGYTF.

The V call is TRBV28, the J call TRBJ2-7, with TRBD1 as a possible D gene (5 bases). Germline values: CDR1 MDHEN, CDR2 SYDVKM. The CDR3 spans 14 residues. V lost 3 bases to trimming and J lost 3 bases, with 12 bases between them. Written as DNA, the CDR3 is TGTGCCAGCAGTTTTCAAGGGGCCCACTACGAGCAGTACGTC. Protein sequence: CASSFQGAHYEQYV.

There are many counts of this clonotype. The chain employs TRBV29-1 and TRBJ2-5; perhaps TRBD1 as D (5 bases). Deletions cut 4 bases from V and 5 bases from J, with 11 bases between. The germline V gene has CDR1 SQVTM and CDR2 ANQGSEA. This CDR3 is built from 12 residues. The CDR3 bases are TGCAGCGTTGTAGAGACAGTCGAGACCCAGTACTTC. This gives the protein CSVVETVETQYF. Complete variable domain (other parts from reference TRBV29-1 and TRBJ2-5): SAVISQKPSRDICQRGTSLTIQCQVDSQVTMMFWYRQQPGQSLTLIATANQGSEATYESGFVIDKFPISRPNLTFSTLTVSNMSPEDSSIYLCSVVETVETQYFGPGTRLLVL.

The table lists this clonotype with a few counts. The chain joins TRBV5-6 to TRBJ1-1; D is unresolved. The CDR3 runs 16 residues. Germline CDR1 and CDR2: SGHDT and YYEEEE. V lost 2 bases, J lost 2 bases, and 16 bases lay in between. The CDR3 protein is CASSLVVPMANTEAFF. Here the CDR3 DNA reads TGTGCCAGCAGCTTAGTGGTCCCTATGGCAAACACTGAAGCTTTCTTT.

In its sample, this clonotype was seen a few times. This chain links TRBV19 with TRBJ1-2; 9 nucleotides agree with TRBD1. The germline V gene has CDR1 LNHDA and CDR2 SQIVND (reference sequence). This CDR3 has 15 amino acids. V was pared by 5 bases and J by 3 bases, with 7 bases of the junction left unmatched. CDR3 DNA: TGTGCCAGTAGTCCCACAGGGGGCGCTTACTATGGCTACACCTTC. Protein: CASSPTGGAYYGYTF.

This clonotype was detected a few times. The rearrangement joins TRBV29-1 to TRBJ2-1; D may be TRBD2 (5 bases). CDR1 and CDR2 (germline): SQVTM, ANQGSEA. The CDR3 runs to 15 residues. Deletions cut 4 bases from V and 3 bases from J, with 16 bases between. The CDR3 region has the DNA TGCAGCGTTGGTGGCTTCGGAGGAAACTACAATGAGCAGTTCTTC. This gives the protein CSVGGFGGNYNEQFF.

This clonotype appeared a few times. The V call is TRBV10-3, the J call TRBJ2-2; the D is unclear. Deletions cut 7 bases from V and 2 bases from J, with 2 bases between. This CDR3 has 11 amino acids. CDR1 and CDR2 from the germline V gene are ENHRY and SYGVKD. The CDR3, as DNA: TGTGCCATCACTAACACCGGGGAGCTGTTTTTT. Its translation is CAITNTGELFF.

CDR3 residues: CAISESTVNTEAFF. The CDR3 nucleotides are TGTGCCATCAGTGAGTCGACGGTGAACACTGAAGCTTTCTTT. V usage is TRBV10-3 and J usage is TRBJ1-1; D is ambiguous. V shed 0 bases and J shed 0 bases, with 5 bases lying between them. Germline CDR1 ENHRY, CDR2 SYGVKD. This CDR3 has 14 residues.